The 28 T cell receptor beta chains below come from one sample, sequenced in a study of T cells in Graves' hyperthyroidism and ophthalmopathy. RNA transcripts yielded amplified TCR beta CDR3 regions. During a first-round RT-PCR of the TCR CDR3, the HTBI primer set was used. TCRdb reanalysed the multiplex PCR reads using MiXCR and keeps one entry per CDR3 protein. The sample carries over 650,000 distinct CDR3 sequences, 45% recorded once. The source material was peripheral blood or thyroid tissue (not recorded which). The receptors derive from an adult man with Graves' disease, either hyperthyroidism or ophthalmopathy (not recorded which).

This clonotype was seen a few times. This chain links TRBV12-3 or TRBV12-4 with TRBJ1-1; 9 nucleotides line up with TRBD1. J gave up 1 base and V 6 bases, and 3 bases lay outside the gene matches. This CDR3 is built from 14 residues. DNA of the CDR3: TGTGCCAGCAGGGACAGGGGCCCGAACACTGAAGCTTTCTTT. It is translated as CASRDRGPNTEAFF.

The chain employs TRBV29-1 and TRBJ2-7, with 7 bases aligning to TRBD1. The CDR3 extends over 14 amino acids. J lost 2 bases, V lost 8 bases, and 12 bases had no gene match. The germline gives CDR1 SQVTM, CDR2 ANQGSEA. The CDR3 sequence: CSRQRQGATYEQYF. The DNA for the CDR3 is TGCAGCAGGCAAAGACAGGGAGCCACCTACGAGCAGTACTTC.

This clonotype was observed a handful of times. The chain uses TRBV7-3 and TRBJ2-5; D assignment may be TRBD1 or TRBD2 (6 bases each). Trimming cost V 2 bases and J 5 bases, with 15 bases left between them. This CDR3 contains 15 residues. Germline V gives CDR1 SGHTA, CDR2 FQGTGA. Written as DNA, the CDR3 is TGTGCCAGCAGCTTAGGTTTCGGGGGCTTGGAGACCCAGTACTTC. Translated: CASSLGFGGLETQYF.

J is TRBJ2-2 and V is TRBV7-8; tentative D call: TRBD1 (6 bases). The ends were cut back, 5 bases at V and 6 bases at J, with 13 bases in the middle. CDR3 length: 14 amino acids. Germline V gives CDR1 SGHVS, CDR2 FQNEAQ. CDR3 sequence: CASSIYYRAGELFF. CDR3 in DNA: TGTGCCAGCAGCATTTATTACAGGGCCGGGGAGCTGTTTTTT.

With regard to this clonotype: Germline and junction disagree at one end, which may indicate a read error. The CDR3 here is CASSQEWEQGRNQPQHF. CDR3 nucleotide sequence: TGCGCCAGCAGCCAAGAGTGGGAACAGGGACGCAATCAGCCCCAGCATTTT. V is TRBV7-4 and J is TRBJ1-5; D might be TRBD1 (6 bases). There are 17 residues in the CDR3. Germline V gene sequence: CDR1 SGHVT, CDR2 SQSDAQ. Full variable domain (outside the CDR3, taken from reference TRBV7-4 and TRBJ1-5): GAGVSQSPRYKVAKRGRDVALRCDSISGHVTLYWYRQTLGQGSEVLTYSQSDAQRDKSGRPSGRFSAERPERSVSTLKIQRTEQGDSAVYLCASSQEWEQGRNQPQHFGDGTRLSIL.

This clonotype occurred many times. The rearrangement joins TRBV10-3 to TRBJ1-4; no reliable D call. V lost 10 bases to trimming and J lost 7 bases, with 25 bases between them. CDR3 length: 16 residues. Germline V gives CDR1 ENHRY, CDR2 SYGVKD. CDR3 nucleotide sequence: TGTGCCACGCGAACCGATAGAGGAAAGGAGGCTGAAAAACTGTTTTTT. This codes for CATRTDRGKEAEKLFF.

This clonotype was detected only a few times. The V gene is TRBV12-3 or TRBV12-4, the J gene TRBJ1-2; D is unclear. With 0 bases removed from V and 4 bases from J, the gap between germline ends came to 9 bases. The CDR3 extends over 14 amino acids. CDR3 amino acids: CASSLALGSYGYTF. The DNA of the CDR3 is TGTGCCAGCAGTTTAGCGCTAGGATCCTATGGCTACACCTTC.

This CDR3 reads CAIRDGPGANVLTF. In DNA, the CDR3 is TGTGCCATCAGGGACGGCCCTGGGGCCAACGTCCTGACTTTC. The J gene is TRBJ2-6, the V gene TRBV10-3, with D hard to call. Germline V lookup: CDR1 ENHRY, CDR2 SYGVKD. CDR3 length: 14 amino acids. The V end was cut by 6 bases, the J end by 2 bases, with 8 bases between.

This clonotype was found a few times. This sequence joins TRBV10-3 and TRBJ2-3, with unresolved D. The V end was cut by 0 bases, the J end by 2 bases, with 6 bases between. This CDR3 contains 14 residues. Germline V gene sequence: CDR1 ENHRY, CDR2 SYGVKD. Written as DNA, the CDR3 is TGTGCCATCAGTGAGTCGTCTTCCACAGATACGCAGTATTTT. Its translation is CAISESSSTDTQYF.

On this clonotype: This CDR3 fails to terminate in the conserved phenylalanine or tryptophan, so it likely reflects a read error. The chain couples TRBV19 to TRBJ1-5; possible D gene TRBD1, 6 bases. Trimming shortened V by 10 bases and J by 3 bases, and 16 bases separated the two germline ends. This CDR3 has 14 amino acids. Looked up from germline, CDR1 is LNHDA and CDR2 is SQIVND (reference sequence). As DNA, the CDR3 is TGTGCCACCGGGGGCCGACTCCACAATCAGCCCCAGCATCTT. It yields the protein CATGGRLHNQPQHL.

The chain uses TRBV6-6 and TRBJ1-5; tentatively, D is TRBD1 (5 bases). Germline-derived CDR1 and CDR2 are MNHNY and SVGAGI (reference sequence). The CDR3 consists of 13 residues. Trimming left V 5 bases short and J 10 bases short, with 15 bases between. CDR3 loop: CASSPGLTRPQHF. The CDR3 DNA is TGTGCCAGCAGTCCAGGGTTAACACGACCCCAGCATTTT.

J is TRBJ1-5 and V is TRBV15; D is ambiguous. The germline V and J ends were trimmed by 6 bases and 3 bases, with 24 bases remaining between them. This CDR3 has 18 residues. CDR1 is LNHNV and CDR2 is YYDKDF in the germline V gene (reference sequence). CDR3 nucleotides: TGTGCCACCAGAGGAGCTCGGGAGCAGTCTAGGATCAATCAGCCCCAGCATTTT. Protein product: CATRGAREQSRINQPQHF.

V and J are TRBV10-3 and TRBJ1-5; tentatively, D is TRBD1 (6 bases). The CDR3 consists of 15 residues. Trimming removed 3 bases at V and 7 bases at J, with 16 bases between. Looked up from germline, CDR1 is ENHRY and CDR2 is SYGVKD. The CDR3: CAISDHTGIGQPQHF. CDR3 DNA sequence: TGTGCCATCAGTGACCACACAGGGATAGGGCAGCCCCAGCATTTT.

This clonotype was counted between two and nine times. This chain joins TRBV10-3 and TRBJ2-7, with 9 bases aligning to TRBD1. Germline CDR1 ENHRY, CDR2 SYGVKD. V shed 10 bases, J shed 6 bases, and the junction held 13 bases outside the gene matches. The CDR3 totals 14 residues. Here the CDR3 reads CASRDRETLAEQYF. The CDR3 DNA sequence: TGTGCCAGCAGGGACAGGGAAACTTTGGCCGAGCAGTACTTC.

This clonotype appeared a single time. The V call is TRBV6-5, the J call TRBJ1-2; 8 bases align to TRBD1. This CDR3 has 15 residues. With V trimmed by 5 bases and J by 1 base, 6 bases remained unmatched. Germline V gene lookup returns CDR1 MNHEY and CDR2 SVGAGI. CDR3 sequence: CASSPQDRVNYGYTF. Written as DNA, the CDR3 is TGTGCCAGCAGTCCACAGGACAGGGTTAACTATGGCTACACCTTC.

This clonotype was picked up many times. V and J are TRBV2 and TRBJ1-1; D may be TRBD1 (5 bases). V dropped 2 bases and J dropped 1 base, with 8 bases sitting between them. The germline V gene encodes CDR1 SNHLY and CDR2 FYNNEI. CDR3 length equals 14 residues. CDR3 loop: CASSERQPNTEAFF. As DNA, the CDR3 is TGTGCCAGCAGTGAACGACAGCCGAACACTGAAGCTTTCTTT.

The chain uses TRBV7-8 and TRBJ1-1, with 9 bases aligning to TRBD1. The V segment lost 6 bases and the J segment 5 bases; nucleotides outside the gene matches: 10. CDR3 size: 15 residues. Germline V gene data show CDR1 as SGHVS and CDR2 as FQNEAQ. In nucleotides, the CDR3 is TGTGCCAGCAGTTTAAGGGGACAGGGAAGGACTGAAGCTTTCTTT. It specifies CASSLRGQGRTEAFF.

As to this clonotype: Sequence at one end of the junction differs from germline and may be a read error. The chain employs TRBV9 and TRBJ1-1; the D is unclear. Germline V gene lookup returns CDR1 SGDLS and CDR2 YYNGEE. CDR3 size: 14 residues. The chain's CDR3 is CASAPLTRSTEALF. The CDR3 coding sequence is TGTGCCAGCGCCCCTTTAACACGGAGCACTGAAGCTCTCTTT.

Comments on this clonotype: One end of the junction fails to match germline, which may point to a read error. This chain uses TRBV24-1 with TRBJ2-5; TRBD1 is a possible D gene (5 bases). Germline V gene data show CDR1 as KGHDR and CDR2 as SFDVKD. The CDR3 totals 17 residues. The CDR3 sequence is CAASDSDGSGRAETQYF. Here the CDR3 DNA reads TGTGCCGCCAGTGATAGTGACGGGTCGGGCAGGGCCGAGACCCAGTACTTC.

This chain joins TRBV12-3 or TRBV12-4 and TRBJ1-2; D gene unclear. This CDR3 spans 14 amino acids. Trimming took 5 bases from V and 5 from J, leaving 15 bases between them. CDR3 bases: TGTGCCAGCAGTCGGGCCCTTTATTCATATGGCTACACCTTC. Residues: CASSRALYSYGYTF.

This clonotype was seen ten or more times. The chain joins TRBV29-1 to TRBJ1-2; 7 bases fit TRBD1. The ends lost 7 bases at V and 1 base at J; junction bases unmatched: 9. Per germline, CDR1 SQVTM and CDR2 ANQGSEA. The CDR3 spans 14 residues. CDR3 sequence: CSAIGTDHNYGYTF. The CDR3 nucleotides read TGCAGCGCAATCGGGACAGATCATAACTATGGCTACACCTTC.

The chain has TRBV20-1 and TRBJ1-5, with unresolved D. Trimming pared 0 bases from V and 6 bases from J, leaving 12 bases between. This CDR3 has 14 residues. Germline V lookup: CDR1 DFQATT, CDR2 SNEGSKA (reference sequence). The CDR3 DNA is TGCAGTGCTAGAGATCTGTCGGGAGGTCAGCCCCAGCATTTT. Translating it yields CSARDLSGGQPQHF.

The rearrangement joins TRBV20-1 to TRBJ1-1; TRBD1 might be the D (6 bases). Germline CDR1 reads DFQATT; CDR2 reads SNEGSKA (reference sequence). Between the trimmed V and J ends, which lost 1 base and 0 bases, there was a span of 12 bases. This CDR3 has 15 amino acids. The DNA of the CDR3 is TGCAGTGCTAGAGCCCTACAGGGCATGAACACTGAAGCTTTCTTT. Amino acid sequence: CSARALQGMNTEAFF.

The chain carries TRBV12-3 or TRBV12-4 and TRBJ1-4, with D perhaps TRBD1 (5 bases). The length of the CDR3 is 14 residues. Trimming stripped 2 bases from V and 7 bases from J, with 11 bases between. CDR3 bases: TGTGCCAGCAGTTTACAGGGCTGGGGTGAAAAACTGTTTTTT. Amino acids: CASSLQGWGEKLFF.

This clonotype was detected ten times or more. This chain links TRBV2 with TRBJ1-2, with a tentative D call TRBD1 (6 bases). The V gene's germline CDR1 is SNHLY and CDR2 FYNNEI. V was shortened by 5 bases and J by 0 bases, with 13 bases between the two germline ends. There are 15 residues in the CDR3. In DNA, the CDR3 is TGTGCCAGCAGTCTCCCCGGACAGACTAACTATGGCTACACCTTC. Its protein product is CASSLPGQTNYGYTF.

To note about this clonotype: Being one base from a much bigger clone, this may be a read error. This chain links TRBV7-9 with TRBJ1-4, with unresolved D. CDR1 and CDR2 from the germline V gene are SEHNR and FQNEAQ (reference sequence). The CDR3 is 13 residues long. Trimming removed 6 bases from V and 8 bases from J, with 13 bases in between. CDR3 sequence: CASSTDGKEKLFF. The DNA of the CDR3 is TGTGCCAGCAGTACAGATGGGAAGGAAAAACTGTTTTTT.

The J gene is TRBJ2-7, the V gene TRBV11-1, with D perhaps matching TRBD1 (5 bases). This CDR3 contains 13 residues. Trimming removed 6 bases from V and 7 bases from J, with 16 bases in between. Germline-derived CDR1 and CDR2 are SGHAT and FQDESV (reference sequence). Here the CDR3 reads CASRDKSRWEQYF. The CDR3 coding sequence is TGTGCCAGCAGGGACAAATCCCGCTGGGAGCAGTACTTC.

The J gene is TRBJ1-2, the V gene TRBV12-3 or TRBV12-4, with D hard to call. CDR3 length: 14 amino acids. Between the trimmed V and J ends, which lost 5 bases and 9 bases, there was a span of 19 bases. The CDR3 protein is CASSEARPPRCYTF. The CDR3 nucleotides read TGTGCCAGCAGTGAAGCACGTCCCCCGCGGTGCTACACCTTC.